This TCR beta chain appears in the sequencing data of a study of cytomegalovirus exposure and HLA in healthy donors. This CDR3 spans 15 amino acids. V shed 5 bases and J shed 5 bases, with 18 bases lying between them. Germline-derived CDR1 and CDR2 are SGHVS and FQNEAQ. The donors, nominally healthy at sampling, likely had unrecorded immune exposures. Researchers ran the PCR with 60 Vbeta and 13 Jbeta primers. TCRdb keeps only in-frame clones here, not all; method: immunoSEQ multiplex PCR. The sample holds roughly 240,000 clones, about four fifths seen once. The sample consisted of PBMCs. V usage is TRBV7-8 and J usage is TRBJ1-2; D gene ambiguous. The sequence came from a woman between 35 and 50 years old in good health and CMV-seropositive. CDR3 in amino acids: CASSPRERALYGYTF. CDR3 nucleotides: TGTGCCAGCAGCCCACGGGAGCGGGCTCTGTATGGCTACACCTTC.